The T cell receptor beta chain under discussion was sequenced for a study of technical replicates of blood from several donors. Some clones are missing from TCRdb's copy, which holds only in-frame ones; the method was immunoSEQ multiplex PCR. The table lists approximately 92,000 clones, 85% to 95% of them singletons. The CDR3 loop spans 14 amino acids. Germline V gives CDR1 MDHEN, CDR2 SYDVKM. With V trimmed by 5 bases and J by 8 bases, 8 bases remained unmatched. Sample: T cells isolated from PBMCs. The chain joins TRBV28 to TRBJ1-2; TRBD1 matches at 10 bases. The TCR originated in a human donor in good health. CDR3 coding DNA: TGTGCCAGCAGTCCCCCCTGGACAGGGGGAGGCTACACCTTC. As protein: CASSPPWTGGGYTF.